This is a list of T cell receptor beta chains from one sample in a study of cytomegalovirus exposure and HLA in healthy donors. Data came from immunoSEQ multiplex PCR; TCRdb stores just in-frame clones and leaves some out. The sample yields roughly 200,000 clones, about 90% seen once. Material for sequencing was PBMCs. These receptors were obtained from a boy between 2 and 10 years old in good health and CMV-seronegative. The conserved cysteine and the conserved F or W are not part of the CDR3 here. Each record gives: V gene, J gene, CDR3 protein.

v_call: TRBV13; j_call: TRBJ1-2; cdr3_aa: ASSLTGTTSTYGYT
v_call: TRBV19; j_call: TRBJ1-1; cdr3_aa: ASRGTGTLTMEAF
v_call: TRBV5-1; j_call: TRBJ1-2; cdr3_aa: ASGDRPNYGYT
v_call: TRBV6-6; j_call: TRBJ1-1; cdr3_aa: ASSYYSDSGTEAF
v_call: TRBV7-9; j_call: TRBJ1-1; cdr3_aa: ASSSAVTVLAF
v_call: TRBV15; j_call: TRBJ2-7; cdr3_aa: ATSSATGGGYEQY
v_call: TRBV18; j_call: TRBJ1-5; cdr3_aa: ASSYTGLGQPQH
v_call: TRBV7-9; j_call: TRBJ1-1; cdr3_aa: ASSVGARWAGMNTEAF
v_call: TRBV14; j_call: TRBJ2-3; cdr3_aa: ASSQETASGGITYTQY
v_call: TRBV27; j_call: TRBJ2-1; cdr3_aa: ASSLTHRVYSSYNEQF
v_call: TRBV30; j_call: TRBJ1-2; cdr3_aa: AWGFGRRENYGYT
v_call: TRBV19; j_call: TRBJ1-4; cdr3_aa: AKPGRSNEKLF
v_call: TRBV28; j_call: TRBJ1-1; cdr3_aa: ASSLDRMNTEAF
v_call: TRBV5-1; j_call: TRBJ2-3; cdr3_aa: ASSGRTGEVTDTQY